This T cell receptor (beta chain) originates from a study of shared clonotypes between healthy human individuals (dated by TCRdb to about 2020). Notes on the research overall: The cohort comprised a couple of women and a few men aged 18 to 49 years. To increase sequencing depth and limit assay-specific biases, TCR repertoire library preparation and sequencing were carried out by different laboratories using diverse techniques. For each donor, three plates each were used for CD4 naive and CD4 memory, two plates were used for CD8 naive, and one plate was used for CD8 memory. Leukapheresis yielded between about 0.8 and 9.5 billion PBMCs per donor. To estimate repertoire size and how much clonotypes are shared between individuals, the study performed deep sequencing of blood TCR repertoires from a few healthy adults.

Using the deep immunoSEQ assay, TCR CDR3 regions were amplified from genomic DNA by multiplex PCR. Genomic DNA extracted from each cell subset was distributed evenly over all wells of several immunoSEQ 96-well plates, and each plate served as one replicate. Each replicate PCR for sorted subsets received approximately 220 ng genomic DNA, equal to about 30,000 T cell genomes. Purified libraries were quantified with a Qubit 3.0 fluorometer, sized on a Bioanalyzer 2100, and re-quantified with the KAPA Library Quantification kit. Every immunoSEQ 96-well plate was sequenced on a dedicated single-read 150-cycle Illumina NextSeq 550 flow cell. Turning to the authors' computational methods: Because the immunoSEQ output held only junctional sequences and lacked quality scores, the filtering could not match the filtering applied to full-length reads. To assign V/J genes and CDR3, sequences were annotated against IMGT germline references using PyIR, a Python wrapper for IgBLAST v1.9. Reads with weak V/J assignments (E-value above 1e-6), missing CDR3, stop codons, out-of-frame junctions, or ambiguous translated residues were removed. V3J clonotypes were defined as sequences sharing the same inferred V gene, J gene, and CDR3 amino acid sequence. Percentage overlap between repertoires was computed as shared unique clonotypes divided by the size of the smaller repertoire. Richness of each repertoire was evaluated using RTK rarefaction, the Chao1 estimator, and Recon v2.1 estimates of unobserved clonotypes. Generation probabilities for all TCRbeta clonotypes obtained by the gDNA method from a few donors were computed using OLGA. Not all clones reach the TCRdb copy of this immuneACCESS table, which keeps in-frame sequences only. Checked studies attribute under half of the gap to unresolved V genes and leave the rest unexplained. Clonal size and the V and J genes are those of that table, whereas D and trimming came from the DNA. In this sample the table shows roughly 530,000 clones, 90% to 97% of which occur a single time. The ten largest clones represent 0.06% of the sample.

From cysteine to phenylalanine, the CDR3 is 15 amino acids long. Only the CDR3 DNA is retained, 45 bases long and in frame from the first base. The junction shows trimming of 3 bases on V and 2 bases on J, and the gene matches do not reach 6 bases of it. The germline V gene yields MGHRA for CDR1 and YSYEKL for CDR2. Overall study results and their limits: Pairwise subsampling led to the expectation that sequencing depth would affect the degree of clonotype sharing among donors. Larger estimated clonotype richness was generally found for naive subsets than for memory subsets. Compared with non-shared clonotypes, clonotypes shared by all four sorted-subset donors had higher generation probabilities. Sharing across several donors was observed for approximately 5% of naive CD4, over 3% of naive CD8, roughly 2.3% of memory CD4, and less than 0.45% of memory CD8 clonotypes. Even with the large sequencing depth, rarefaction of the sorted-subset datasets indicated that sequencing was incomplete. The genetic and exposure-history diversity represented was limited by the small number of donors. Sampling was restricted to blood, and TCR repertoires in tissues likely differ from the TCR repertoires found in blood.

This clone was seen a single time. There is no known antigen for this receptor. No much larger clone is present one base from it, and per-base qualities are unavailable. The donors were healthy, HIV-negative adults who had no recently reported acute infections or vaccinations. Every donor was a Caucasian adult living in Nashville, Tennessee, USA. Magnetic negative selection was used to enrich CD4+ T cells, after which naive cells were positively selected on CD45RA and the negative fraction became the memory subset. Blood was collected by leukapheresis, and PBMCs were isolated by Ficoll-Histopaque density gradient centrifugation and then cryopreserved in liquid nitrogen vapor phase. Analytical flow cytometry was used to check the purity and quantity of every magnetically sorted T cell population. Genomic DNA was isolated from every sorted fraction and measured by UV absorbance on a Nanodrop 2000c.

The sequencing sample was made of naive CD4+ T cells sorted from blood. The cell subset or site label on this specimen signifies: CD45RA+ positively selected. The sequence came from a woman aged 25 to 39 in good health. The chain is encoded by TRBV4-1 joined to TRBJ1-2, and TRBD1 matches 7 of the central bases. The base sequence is TGCGCCAGCAGCCAGACGAGGGGACAGAACTATGGCTACACCTTC. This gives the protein CASSQTRGQNYGYTF.